This entry concerns a single T cell receptor (beta chain). Sequencing used immunoSEQ multiplex PCR; TCRdb keeps in-frame clones, though not all of them. The table lists some 130,000 clones, approximately 90% of them singletons. The record originates from a study of control samples from healthy donors and cancer patients. This CDR3 contains 15 residues. Germline CDR1 reads KGHDR; CDR2 reads SFDVKD. V lost 9 bases to trimming and J lost 5 bases; unmatched junction nucleotides: 9. V gene TRBV24-1 combines with J gene TRBJ1-5; 10 nucleotides line up with TRBD1. This receptor was taken from a man aged 18-30 years in good health. Specimen: blood. The CDR3 here is CATATGGQGDQPQHF. As DNA, the CDR3 is TGTGCCACCGCGACAGGGGGCCAGGGAGATCAGCCCCAGCATTTT.